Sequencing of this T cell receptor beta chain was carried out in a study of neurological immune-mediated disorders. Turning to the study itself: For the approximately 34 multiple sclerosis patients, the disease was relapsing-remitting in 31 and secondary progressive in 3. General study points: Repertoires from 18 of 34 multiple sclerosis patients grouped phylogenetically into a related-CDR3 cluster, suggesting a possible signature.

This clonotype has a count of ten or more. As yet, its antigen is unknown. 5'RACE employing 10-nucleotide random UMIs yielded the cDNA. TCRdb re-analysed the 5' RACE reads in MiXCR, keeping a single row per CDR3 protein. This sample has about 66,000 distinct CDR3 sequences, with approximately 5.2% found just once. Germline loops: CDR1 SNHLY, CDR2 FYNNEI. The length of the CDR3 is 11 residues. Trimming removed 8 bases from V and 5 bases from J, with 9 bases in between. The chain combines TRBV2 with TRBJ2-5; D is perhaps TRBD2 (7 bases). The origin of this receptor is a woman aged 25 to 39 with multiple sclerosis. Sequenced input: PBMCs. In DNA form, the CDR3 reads TGTGCCAGCGAGGGGGGGGAGACCCAGTACTTC. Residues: CASEGGETQYF. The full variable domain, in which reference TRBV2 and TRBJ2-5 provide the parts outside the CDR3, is EPEVTQTPSHQVTQMGQEVILRCVPISNHLYFYWYRQILGQKVEFLVSFYNNEISEKSEIFDDQFSVERPDGSNFTLKIRSTKLEDSAMYFCASEGGETQYFGPGTRLLVL.